This T cell receptor (beta chain) comes out of a study of blood T cell repertoires in COVID-19 (dated by TCRdb to the early 2020s). At the level of the whole study: Samples covering the acute and convalescent phases of COVID-19 were provided by collaborators in the United States, Italy and Spain. Sample metadata almost always included a de-identified subject ID, COVID-19 status, age in years and sex. The prospective study material was composed of cDNA or gDNA derived from T cells, B-cell-depleted T cells, or PBMCs. The repertoires were released in a freely available public database intended as a resource for research on the immune response to SARS-CoV-2. Deeply sampled blood TCRbeta repertoires from subjects exposed to, actively infected with, or recovered from COVID-19 were included in the dataset. Samples were obtained from the ongoing ImmuneRACE study (first 160 participants) and from approximately 1,200 subjects provided by 6 global collaborators. Where HLA class I and class II types were available, the types were taken from metadata supplied by the sample provider, not from assay-based typing.

Comments on this clone: Its antigen is not yet known. It has no much larger one-base neighbor in the sample; base qualities were not kept.

Based on the germline V gene, the CDR1 and CDR2 sequences are SGHRS and YFSETQ. Its CDR3 holds 18 amino acids, cysteine through phenylalanine. The entry retains the CDR3 DNA only, 54 bases that are in frame from base 1. V loses 6 bases at its end and J loses 0 bases; junction bases beyond the gene matches: 16. TCRbeta CDR3 regions were amplified from genomic DNA using the immunoSEQ Assay, a bias-controlled multiplex PCR. The paper's data handling went like this. The number of nucleated cells in each sample was estimated by amplification of reference gene primers within the assay. To quantify the absolute abundance of each unique TCRbeta CDR3 rearrangement, sequence reads were collapsed and filtered. For each sample, productive Simpson clonality was calculated by taking the square root of Simpson's diversity index across productive rearrangements. TCRdb provides this immuneACCESS table in a form limited to in-frame rearrangements. Some clones are lacking; in checked studies, under half of them reflect an unresolved V gene, and why the rest are absent is not known. Clone size and V and J calls were adopted from that table, with D and trimming inferred from the DNA. Recorded for this sample are roughly 300,000 clones; about 92% of them occurred a single time. The ten largest clones add up to about 18% of the sample.

Findings and caveats that apply to the study as a whole: Clinical and demographic metadata were provided uncurated, with the amount varying by source and participant.

Participants in the prospective study were enrolled through a virtual design, were aged roughly 18 to 100 years, and lived in fewer than 30 United States geographic areas. To assign participants to cohorts, the prospective study relied on clinical history that participants themselves reported in a screening survey and a study questionnaire. For ImmuneRACE Cohort 3, a participant was defined as recovered based on two consecutive negative NP/OP PCR tests, clearance by a healthcare professional, or resolution of symptoms. In the prospective study, mobile phlebotomists collected whole blood, serum and a nasopharyngeal or oropharyngeal swab from each participant. Additional blood draws and questionnaires over an approximately two-month period could optionally be provided by prospective study participants. Prospective study blood samples were shipped either frozen or at room temperature before DNA extraction.

The sequence is built from TRBV5-1 and TRBJ2-3; the central 7 bases match TRBD2. The sequenced sample was PBMCs or T cells enriched from blood (not recorded which). The origin of this receptor is a woman in her twenties or thirties who had recovered from COVID-19. The sequence in DNA is TGCGCCAGCAAACTTCTAGCGGCAAGACAAGTTAGCACAGATACGCAGTATTTT. Translation gives CASKLLAARQVSTDTQYF.